The clone carrying this T cell receptor (beta chain) was counted at least ten times. The target antigen is unknown. CDR1 SGHRS and CDR2 YFSETQ come from the germline V gene. The V gene lost 0 bases and the J gene lost 1 base, with 19 bases spanning the gap. There are 19 residues in the CDR3. TCRdb called the RT-PCR reads again in MiXCR, with one record for every CDR3 protein. Counted here are about 650,000 distinct CDR3 sequences, about 14% occurring once; the ten biggest clones make up approximately 7.6%. The sample belongs to a study of response to subunit inactivated influenza vaccine. Overall study results and limits: Each seasonal influenza vaccination recruits few new T cells, the authors suggested.

The chain joins TRBV5-1 to TRBJ2-2; D uncertain. Sample: PBMCs from blood, taken less than 15 days before vaccination. The origin of this receptor is a man aged 50-60 years who received an inactivated influenza vaccine. Here the CDR3 DNA reads TGCGCCAGCAGCTTGGCCGCTTTAGGTTCGACCAGGAACACCGGGGAGCTGTTTTTT. Its protein product is CASSLAALGSTRNTGELFF.